The present TCR beta chain was sequenced within a study of blood T cells in healthy people across ages. Together with a sample-barcoded 5' primer, a J-beta primer mix was included in a second PCR lasting 7 to 11 cycles. TCRdb processed the 5' RACE reads anew with MiXCR; each CDR3 protein has one entry. The sample carries about 670,000 distinct CDR3 sequences, about 51% recorded once. This clonotype has more than one count but fewer than ten. The clonotype comes from an elderly woman in good health. Sequenced input: blood.

The CDR3 loop reads CASQEGGTDTQYF. The CDR3 bases are TGTGCCAGCCAAGAAGGAGGCACAGATACGCAGTATTTT. The chain couples TRBV2 to TRBJ2-3, with unresolved D. Trimming took 8 bases from V and 1 from J, leaving 10 bases between them. This CDR3 is built from 13 residues. Germline values: CDR1 SNHLY, CDR2 FYNNEI.